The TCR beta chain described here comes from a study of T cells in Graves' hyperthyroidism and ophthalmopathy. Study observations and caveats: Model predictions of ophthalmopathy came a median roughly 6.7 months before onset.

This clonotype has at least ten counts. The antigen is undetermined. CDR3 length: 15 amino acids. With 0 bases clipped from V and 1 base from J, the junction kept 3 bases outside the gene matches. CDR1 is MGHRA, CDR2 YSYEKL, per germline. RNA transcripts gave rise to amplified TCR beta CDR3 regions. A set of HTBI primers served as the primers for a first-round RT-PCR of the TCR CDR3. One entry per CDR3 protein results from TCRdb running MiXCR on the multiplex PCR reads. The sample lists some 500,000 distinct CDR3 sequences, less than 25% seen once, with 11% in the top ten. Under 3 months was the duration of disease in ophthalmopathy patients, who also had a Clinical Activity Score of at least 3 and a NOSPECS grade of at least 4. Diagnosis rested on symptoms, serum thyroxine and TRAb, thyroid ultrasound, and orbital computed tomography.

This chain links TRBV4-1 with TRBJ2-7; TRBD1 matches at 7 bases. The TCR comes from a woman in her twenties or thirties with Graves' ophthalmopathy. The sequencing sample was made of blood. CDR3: CASSQEWGQSYEQYF. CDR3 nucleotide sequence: TGCGCCAGCAGCCAAGAATGGGGACAGTCCTACGAGCAGTACTTC.